These T cell receptor beta chains were read from a single sample in a study of CD8 T cells in Susac syndrome. Each CDR3 protein gets one entry after TCRdb re-called the immunoSEQ multiplex PCR reads with MiXCR. In the table there are 95,000 to 150,000 distinct CDR3 sequences, around 94% of which are singletons. The sample comprised CD8+ T cells from PBMCs. These receptors were collected from a human donor with Susac syndrome. CDR3s include the opening cysteine and the closing phenylalanine or tryptophan. A D gene is named only where the DNA matches it firmly. Expanded clones get a size class; other rows say once, few or many, or leave the size out.

D,J,V,size,length,DNA,CDR3
.,TRBJ2-3,TRBV7-9,.,11,TGTGCCAGCAGCTTGGCAGATACGCAGTATTTT,CASSLADTQYF
TRBD2,TRBJ2-3,TRBV9,.,13,TGTGCCAGTTCAGCGGGGAGCACAGATACGCAGTATTTT,CASSAGSTDTQYF
.,TRBJ2-2,TRBV30,.,11,TGTGCCTGGGAAAACACCGGGGAGCTGTTTTTT,CAWENTGELFF
TRBD1,TRBJ1-2,TRBV20-1,.,13,TGCAGTGCTAGGGCCGGGACAGGGGATGGCTACACCTTC,CSARAGTGDGYTF
TRBD2,TRBJ2-7,TRBV9,.,16,TGTGCCAGCAGCGTAGGAGCCGGGACTAGCGTCGCCGAGCAGTACTTC,CASSVGAGTSVAEQYF
.,TRBJ2-5,TRBV12-3/TRBV12-4,.,14,TGTGCCAGCAGTTTATCACAGGCCCCGGAGACCCAGTACTTC,CASSLSQAPETQYF
TRBD1,TRBJ2-3,TRBV29-1,.,15,TGCAGCGCCGAAGGGGCACAGGGGGGTGTAGATACGCAGTTTTTT,CSAEGAQGGVDTQFF
TRBD1,TRBJ2-7,TRBV3-1,.,15,TGTGCCAGCAGCCCCAGGGGACAGGGCCCCTACGAGCAGTACTTC,CASSPRGQGPYEQYF
.,TRBJ1-1,TRBV15,.,16,TGTGCCACCAGCAGAGATAGCAAAGGGCCGAACACTGAAGCTTTCTTT,CATSRDSKGPNTEAFF
TRBD2,TRBJ2-1,TRBV6-2/TRBV6-3,.,14,TGTGCCAGCAGAACTAGCGGGGGGCGAGCTGAGCAGTTCTTC,CASRTSGGRAEQFF
TRBD1,TRBJ1-2,TRBV29-1,once,15,TGCAGCGTTGTATTGTGGCAGGGGGCGGTCTATGGCTACACCTTC,CSVVLWQGAVYGYTF
.,TRBJ1-5,TRBV29-1,.,13,TGCAGCGTTTCATGGGGGCCCAATCAGCCCCAGCATTTT,CSVSWGPNQPQHF
.,TRBJ2-3,TRBV6-4,.,13,TGTGCCAGCAGTGAATCAGTCACAGATACGCAGTATTTT,CASSESVTDTQYF
.,TRBJ2-7,TRBV20-1,.,15,TGCAGTGCTAGACCGTCCGGGACTTGGTCCTACGAGCAGTACTTC,CSARPSGTWSYEQYF
.,TRBJ2-5,TRBV5-4,once,14,TGTGCCAGCAGCGCCCAGAGCTTTGAAGAGACCCAGTACTTC,CASSAQSFEETQYF
TRBD1,TRBJ1-4,TRBV29-1,.,15,TGCAGCGCGCGGGACAGCAGCCTTAGATATGAAAAACTGTTTTTT,CSARDSSLRYEKLFF
.,TRBJ2-5,TRBV12-3/TRBV12-4,.,12,TGTGCCAGCAGTGGGGCCGGGGAGACCCAGTACTTC,CASSGAGETQYF